This TCR beta chain stems from a study of metastatic and nonmetastatic thyroid tumors. Study details: Samples came from malignant and benign thyroid patients, and repertoires were compared across blood and tumor or nodule tissue.

Trimming pared 0 bases from V and 1 base from J, leaving 8 bases between. The CDR3 runs to 15 residues. Germline lookup yields CDR1 SGDLS and CDR2 YYNGEE. This clone was counted a single time. Methods used by the authors: Researchers built a distant-metastasis classifier for papillary thyroid cancer that drew on CDR3 differences across clinicopathological groups. TCRdb used MiXCR to call clones anew from the PCR reads. These V and J calls originate from TCRdb's pipeline instead of the authors' own analysis. The table lists over 10,000 clones, around a quarter of them singletons. Among the patients, none had received any treatment before thyroid surgery.

The origin of this receptor is a male donor with papillary thyroid cancer or a benign thyroid nodule (not recorded which). Some clones in this sample may be carry-over from other donors' samples. The sequencing input was blood. The rearrangement joins TRBV9 to TRBJ2-1; tentative D call: TRBD1 (6 bases). Here the CDR3 DNA reads TGTGCCAGCAGCGTAGGAGGGGGATCCTACAATGAGCAGTTCTTC. This translates into CASSVGGGSYNEQFF.